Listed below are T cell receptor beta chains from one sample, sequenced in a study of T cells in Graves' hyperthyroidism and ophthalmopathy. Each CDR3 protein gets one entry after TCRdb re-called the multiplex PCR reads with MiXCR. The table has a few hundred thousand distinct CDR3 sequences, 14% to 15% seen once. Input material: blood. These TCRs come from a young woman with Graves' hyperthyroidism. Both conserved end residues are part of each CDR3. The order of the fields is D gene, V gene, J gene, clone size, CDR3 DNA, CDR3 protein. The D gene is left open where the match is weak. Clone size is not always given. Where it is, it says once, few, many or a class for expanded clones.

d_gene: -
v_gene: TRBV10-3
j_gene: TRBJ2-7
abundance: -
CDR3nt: TGTGCCATCAGTGAGTCCACGGACTACTCCTACGAGCAGTACTTC
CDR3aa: CAISESTDYSYEQYF

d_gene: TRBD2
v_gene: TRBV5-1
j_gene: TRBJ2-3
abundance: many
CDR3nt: TGCGCCAGCAGCCTTAGACTAGCGCCCGATACGCAGTATTTT
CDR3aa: CASSLRLAPDTQYF

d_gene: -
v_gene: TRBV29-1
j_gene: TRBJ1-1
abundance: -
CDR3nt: TGCAGCGTTCTGATAGTCTCTATCGCCCGAAACACTGAAGCTTTCTTT
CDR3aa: CSVLIVSIARNTEAFF

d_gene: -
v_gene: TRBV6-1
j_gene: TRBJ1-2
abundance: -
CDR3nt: TGTGCCAGCAGTAAATACCGAAGCGGGAGGGCCTATGGCTACACCTTC
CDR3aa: CASSKYRSGRAYGYTF

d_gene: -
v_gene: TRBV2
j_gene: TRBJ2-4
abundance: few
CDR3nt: TGTGCCAGCGAGGCCTTACAGGGAGCCAAAAACATTCAGTACTTC
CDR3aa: CASEALQGAKNIQYF

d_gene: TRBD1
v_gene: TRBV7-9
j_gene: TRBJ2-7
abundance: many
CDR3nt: TGTGCCAGCAGCCCCCTCCGGACAGGGAGTTCCTACGAGCAGTACTTC
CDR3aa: CASSPLRTGSSYEQYF

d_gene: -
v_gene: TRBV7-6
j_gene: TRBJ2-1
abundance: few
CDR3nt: TGTGCCAGCAGCTCCCAGAGGGGCGGGACGGGGTACAATGAGCAGTTCTTC
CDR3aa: CASSSQRGGTGYNEQFF

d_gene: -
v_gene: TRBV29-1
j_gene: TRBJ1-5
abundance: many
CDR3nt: TGCAGCGTTCGGACAGATAGCAATCAGCCCCAGCATTTT
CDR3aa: CSVRTDSNQPQHF

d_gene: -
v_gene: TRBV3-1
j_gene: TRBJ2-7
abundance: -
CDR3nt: TGTGTCAGCAGCCAGGTATACGAGCAGTACTTC
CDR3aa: CVSSQVYEQYF

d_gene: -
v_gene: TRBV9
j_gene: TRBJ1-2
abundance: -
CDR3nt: TGTGCCAGCAGCGTAGACGGTAGCGACTATGGCTACACCTTC
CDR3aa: CASSVDGSDYGYTF

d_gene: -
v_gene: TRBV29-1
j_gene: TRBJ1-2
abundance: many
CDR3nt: TGCAGCGTTGAATACCTATCGAACTATGGCTACACCTTC
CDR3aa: CSVEYLSNYGYTF

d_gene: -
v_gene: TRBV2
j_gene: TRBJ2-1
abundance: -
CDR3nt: TGTGCCAGCAGCCTGGGGCTAGCACAGCAGTTCTTC
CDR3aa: CASSLGLAQQFF

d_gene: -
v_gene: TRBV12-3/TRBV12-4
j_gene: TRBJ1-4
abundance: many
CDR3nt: TGTGCCAGCAGTTTAGCACAGAGAAATGAAAAACTGTTTTTT
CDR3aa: CASSLAQRNEKLFF

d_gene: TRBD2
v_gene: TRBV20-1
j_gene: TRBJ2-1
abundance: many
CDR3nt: TGCAGTGCGTCCCTCACGGGGCTAGCGGTTTACAATGAGCAGTTCTTC
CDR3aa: CSASLTGLAVYNEQFF

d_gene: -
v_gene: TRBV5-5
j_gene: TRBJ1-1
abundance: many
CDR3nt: TGTGCCAGCAGCTTGAAATCGGAGAGGACGGTGAACACTGAAGCTTTCTTT
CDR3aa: CASSLKSERTVNTEAFF

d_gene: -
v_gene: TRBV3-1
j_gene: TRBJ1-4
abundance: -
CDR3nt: TGTGCCAGCAGCCAAGGGGTTTATGGGGGAGCTAATGAAAAACTGTTTTTT
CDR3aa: CASSQGVYGGANEKLFF

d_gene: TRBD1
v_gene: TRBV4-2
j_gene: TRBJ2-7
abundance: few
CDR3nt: TGTGCCAGCAGCCGAACCGGGACAGGGGAGGACGAGCAGTACTTC
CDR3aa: CASSRTGTGEDEQYF

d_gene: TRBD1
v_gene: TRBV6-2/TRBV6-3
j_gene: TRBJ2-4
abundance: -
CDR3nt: TGTGCCAGCAGTCCAGATCCCTTCACCGGGACAGGAAATCAGTACTTC
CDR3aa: CASSPDPFTGTGNQYF

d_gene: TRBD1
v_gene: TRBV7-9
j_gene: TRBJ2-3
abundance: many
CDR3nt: TGTGCCAGCAGCTTAGGCGGGACAGGTGGCGATACGCAGTATTTT
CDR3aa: CASSLGGTGGDTQYF

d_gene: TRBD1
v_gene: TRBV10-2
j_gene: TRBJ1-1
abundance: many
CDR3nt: TGCGCCAGCAGTGAGTATTCGGGGGGGACAGCCCACACTGAAGCTTTCTTT
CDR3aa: CASSEYSGGTAHTEAFF

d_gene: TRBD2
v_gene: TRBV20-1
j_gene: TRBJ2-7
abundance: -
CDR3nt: TGCAGTGCTAGAGTCCCAGGGAGCGGGAGTACGGGCTCCTACGAGCAGTACTTC
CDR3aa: CSARVPGSGSTGSYEQYF

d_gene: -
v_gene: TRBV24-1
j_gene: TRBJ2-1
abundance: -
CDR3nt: TGTGCCACCAGTCATCCTACGGGGGACTCCTACAATGAGCAGTTCTTC
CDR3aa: CATSHPTGDSYNEQFF

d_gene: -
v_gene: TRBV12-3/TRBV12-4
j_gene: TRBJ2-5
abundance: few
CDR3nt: TGTGCCAGCAGTTTAGATCATGGGGCCAGGGCCTACCAAGAGACCCAGTACTTC
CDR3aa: CASSLDHGARAYQETQYF

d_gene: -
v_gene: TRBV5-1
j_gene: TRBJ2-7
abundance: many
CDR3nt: TGCGCCAGCAGCTTGTCTGGTGTGGGGGAGCAGTACTTC
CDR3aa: CASSLSGVGEQYF

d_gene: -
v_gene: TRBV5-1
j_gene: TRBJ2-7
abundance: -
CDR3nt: TGCGCCAGCAGCCAGGGACATTTAGACGAGCAGTACTTC
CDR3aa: CASSQGHLDEQYF

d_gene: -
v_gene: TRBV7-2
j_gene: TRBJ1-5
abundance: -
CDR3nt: TGTGCCAGCAGCATTAGGGAGGCGAGGGGCCGTAATCAGCCCCAGCATTTT
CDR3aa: CASSIREARGRNQPQHF

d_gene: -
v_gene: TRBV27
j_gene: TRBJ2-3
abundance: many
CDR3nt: TGTGCCAGCAGGCGGAAGGGGATGGGCACAGATACGCAGTATTTT
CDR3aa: CASRRKGMGTDTQYF

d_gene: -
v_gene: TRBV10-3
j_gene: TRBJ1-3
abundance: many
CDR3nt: TGTGCCATCAGTGAGTTGGGACTTCCCGGCTCTGGAAACACCATATATTTT
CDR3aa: CAISELGLPGSGNTIYF

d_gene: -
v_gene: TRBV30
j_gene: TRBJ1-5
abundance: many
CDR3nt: TGTGCCTGGAGTCTGGACAGTTATAGCAATCAGCCCCAGCATTTT
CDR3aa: CAWSLDSYSNQPQHF

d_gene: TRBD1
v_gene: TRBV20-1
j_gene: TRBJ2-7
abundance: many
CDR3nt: TGCAGTGCTAACCCGATTACCCAGGGGGCCTACGAGCAGTACTTC
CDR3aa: CSANPITQGAYEQYF

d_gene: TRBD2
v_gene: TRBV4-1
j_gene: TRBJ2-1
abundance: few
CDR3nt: TGCGCCAGCAGCCAGGAAGCCGGGACTAGCGGGAGAAATGAGCAGTTCTTC
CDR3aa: CASSQEAGTSGRNEQFF

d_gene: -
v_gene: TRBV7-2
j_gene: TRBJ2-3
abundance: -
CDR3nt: TGTGCCAGCAGCTTTGTTGGTCCGATCACAGATACGCAGTATTTT
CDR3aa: CASSFVGPITDTQYF

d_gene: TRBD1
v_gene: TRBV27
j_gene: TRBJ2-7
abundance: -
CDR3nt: TGTGCCAGCAGCCTGACAGGGGGCCCCGTCTACGAGCAGTACTTC
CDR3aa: CASSLTGGPVYEQYF

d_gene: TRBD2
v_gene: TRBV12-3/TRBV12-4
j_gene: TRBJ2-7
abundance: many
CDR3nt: TGTGCCAGCAGTCCCCCAGTTCCCCGGATTAGCGGGGATTCCTACGAGCAGTACTTC
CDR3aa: CASSPPVPRISGDSYEQYF

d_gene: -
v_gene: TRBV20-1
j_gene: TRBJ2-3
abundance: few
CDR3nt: TGCAGTGCTAGAGGGCACAGAAGCACAGATACGCAGTATTTT
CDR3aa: CSARGHRSTDTQYF

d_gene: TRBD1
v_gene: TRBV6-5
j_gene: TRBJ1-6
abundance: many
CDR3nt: TGTGCCAGCAGTTACCGGACAGGCTCTAATTCACCCCTCCACTTT
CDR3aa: CASSYRTGSNSPLHF

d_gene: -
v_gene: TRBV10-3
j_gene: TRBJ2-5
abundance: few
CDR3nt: TGTGCCATCAAGAAGGAGGGGCTAAGAGAGACCCAGTACTTC
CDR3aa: CAIKKEGLRETQYF

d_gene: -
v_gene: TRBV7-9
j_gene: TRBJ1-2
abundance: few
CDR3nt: TGTGCCAGCAGCAATAGACTTGGAGCCTCAACATGGGATAGCTATGGCTACACCTTC
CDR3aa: CASSNRLGASTWDSYGYTF

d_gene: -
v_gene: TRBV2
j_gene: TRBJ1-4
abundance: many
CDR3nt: TGTGCCAGCAGTGAAAGGACGGCCGGCGAAAAACTGTTTTTT
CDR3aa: CASSERTAGEKLFF

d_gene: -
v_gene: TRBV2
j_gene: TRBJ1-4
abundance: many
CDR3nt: TGTGCCAGCACCATGAGAGGGACTCGAAATGAAAAACTGTTTTTT
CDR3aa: CASTMRGTRNEKLFF

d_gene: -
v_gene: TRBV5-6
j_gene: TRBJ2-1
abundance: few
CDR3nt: TGTGCCAGCAGCTTAACAGGAGCCGGGCAGTTCTTC
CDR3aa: CASSLTGAGQFF

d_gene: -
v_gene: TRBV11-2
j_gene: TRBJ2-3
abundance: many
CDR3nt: TGTGCCAGCAGCTGGGTAGCGGCTTTAGATACGCAGTATTTT
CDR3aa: CASSWVAALDTQYF

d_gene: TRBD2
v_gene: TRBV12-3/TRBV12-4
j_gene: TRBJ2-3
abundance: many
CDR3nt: TGTGCCAGCAGATTCAACCTGGGAGGGCCTGATACGCAGTATTTT
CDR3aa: CASRFNLGGPDTQYF

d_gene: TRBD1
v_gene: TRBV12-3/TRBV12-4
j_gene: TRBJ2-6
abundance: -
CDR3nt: TGTGCCAGCAGAGGACAGGGAAGATTTTCTGGGGCCAACGTCCTGACTTTC
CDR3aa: CASRGQGRFSGANVLTF

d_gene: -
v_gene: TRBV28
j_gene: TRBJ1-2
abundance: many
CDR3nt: TGTGCCAGCAGTTTCGGGCCTAATGGCTACACCTTC
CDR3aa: CASSFGPNGYTF

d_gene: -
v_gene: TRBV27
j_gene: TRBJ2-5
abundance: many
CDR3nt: TGTGCCAGCAGTTTTAGCAGGGGAGAGACCCAGTACTTC
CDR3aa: CASSFSRGETQYF

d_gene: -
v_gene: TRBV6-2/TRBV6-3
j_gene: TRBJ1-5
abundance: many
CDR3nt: TGTGCCAGCAGTACAACAGGGACCTCCCGCAATCAGCCCCAGCATTTT
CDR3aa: CASSTTGTSRNQPQHF

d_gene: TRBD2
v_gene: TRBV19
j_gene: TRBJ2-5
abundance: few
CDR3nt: TGTGCCAGTAGTCCAGGACTAGCGGGAGGGCGGAAGACCCAGTACTTC
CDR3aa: CASSPGLAGGRKTQYF

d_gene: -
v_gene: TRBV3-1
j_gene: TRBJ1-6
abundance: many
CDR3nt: TGTGCCAGCAGCCAGTACGGACGAAATTCACCCCTCCACTTT
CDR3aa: CASSQYGRNSPLHF